This T cell receptor beta chain was retrieved from a study of tumor and adjacent non-tumor tissue in lung cancer. Overall study: On average, productive TCRbeta reads reached about 4.17 million per sample.

The template was RNA from unsorted bulk tissue. For this clonotype: What it recognizes is unknown. One junction end does not reproduce the germline sequence, and a read error may be involved.

General study results and limits: Patients with more diverse tumor TCRs had worse survival.

This CDR3 is 17 amino acids long. The germline V gene has CDR1 SGHAT and CDR2 FQNNGV. TCRbeta libraries were built with three rounds of nested PCR, modified from ARM-PCR. TCRdb analysed the multiplex PCR reads with MiXCR anew, one entry per CDR3 protein. The profile shows approximately 90,000 distinct CDR3 sequences, around three fifths of them singletons. This rearrangement joins TRBV11-2 to TRBJ2-7; D is unclear. This clonotype was sampled from a man aged 70-80 years with non-small cell lung cancer. Sequencing was done on a sample of lung tumor tissue. CDR3 in amino acids: CAISLDLPLGKTYEQYF. For the CDR3, the DNA is TGTGCCATCAGCTTAGACCTCCCCTTGGGAAAAACCTACGAGCAGTACTTC.